This is a list of T cell receptor beta chains from one sample in a study of blood T cell repertoires in COVID-19. The table came from immunoSEQ multiplex PCR; TCRdb's copy has only in-frame clones and leaves some out. Of approximately 300,000 clones in the sample, about nine tenths were seen once. The sample consisted of peripheral blood. These receptors were collected from a woman aged 25 to 45 with COVID-19, enrolled during active disease. CDR3s include the opening cysteine and the closing phenylalanine or tryptophan. Each record gives: clone size, D gene, J gene, V gene, CDR3 DNA, CDR3 protein. The D gene is left open where the match is weak. A row's size may be missing; if present it is once, few, many or a size class.

. . TRBJ2-1 TRBV27 TGTGCCAGCCGCACCAGCGGGTCCTACAATGAGCAGTTCTTC CASRTSGSYNEQFF
. . TRBJ1-6 TRBV6-5 TGTGCCAGCAACCGGGTCGAGGGTTCACCCCTCCACTTT CASNRVEGSPLHF
. . TRBJ2-5 TRBV2 TGTGCCAGCACCCACCGGACAGTCCATGAGACCCAGTACTTC CASTHRTVHETQYF
. TRBD2 TRBJ2-7 TRBV7-3 TGTGCCAGCAGCTTAGTTGCGGGAGCGGGCGAGCAGTACTTC CASSLVAGAGEQYF
once TRBD1 TRBJ2-7 TRBV6-5 TGTGCCAGCAGCGGACAGGGATGGAGCGAGCAGTACTTC CASSGQGWSEQYF
. . TRBJ1-1 TRBV29-1 TGCAGCGTTGGTGAGGTGAACACTGAAGCTTTCTTT CSVGEVNTEAFF
once TRBD1 TRBJ2-7 TRBV28 TGTGCCAGCAGTCTACAGGGGATCCGCTACGAGCAGTACTTC CASSLQGIRYEQYF
. . TRBJ2-7 TRBV7-3 TGTGCCAGCAGCTTAAAAGGCGGGGGCTGGGGCGAGCAGTACTTC CASSLKGGGWGEQYF
. TRBD2 TRBJ2-7 TRBV5-5 TGTGCCAGCAGCTTGGAGCTAGCGGCCTACGAGCAGTACTTC CASSLELAAYEQYF
. . TRBJ1-1 TRBV11-2 TGTGCCAGCAGCTCCCTTAAGGGGGGGACTGAAGCTTTCTTT CASSSLKGGTEAFF
. . TRBJ1-1 TRBV4-1 TGCGCCAGCAGCCAAGCGGCGGGTTGGGACACTGAAGCTTTCTTT CASSQAAGWDTEAFF
. . TRBJ2-5 TRBV27 TGTGCCAGCAGTTGGGGGGGCGCGGGGGAGACCCAGTACTTC CASSWGGAGETQYF
. TRBD2 TRBJ2-7 TRBV4-1 TGCGCCAGCAGCCAGCTGACTAGCCACGAGCAGTACTTC CASSQLTSHEQYF
. . TRBJ1-5 TRBV4-3 TGCGCCAGCAGCCAAGACGGGTGGAATCAGCCCCAGCATTTT CASSQDGWNQPQHF
. TRBD1 TRBJ1-4 TRBV2 TGTGCCAGCACCGAGAACAGGGGGCGAGGTGAAAAACTGTTTTTT CASTENRGRGEKLFF
. TRBD2 TRBJ2-1 TRBV7-3 TGTGCCAGCAGCTTAACTTTACTAGCGGGAGGAAATGAGCAGTTCTTC CASSLTLLAGGNEQFF
. TRBD1 TRBJ1-4 TRBV28 TGTGCCAGCAGTCCCGGACAGGGTATCGAAAAACTGTTTTTT CASSPGQGIEKLFF
. TRBD1 TRBJ1-2 TRBV10-3 TGTGCCATCAGTGAAGGGACAGGAGCTAACTATGGCTACACCTTC CAISEGTGANYGYTF
. TRBD2 TRBJ2-7 TRBV18 TGTGCCAGCTCCCCAAGAGGACTAGCGTCGCCTGAGCAGTACTTC CASSPRGLASPEQYF
once TRBD1 TRBJ1-4 TRBV27 TGTGCCAGCAGTCGACAGGGAGGTCGCGAAAAACTGTTTTTT CASSRQGGREKLFF
. TRBD1 TRBJ2-7 TRBV18 TGTGCCACCATGATGGACAGGGGCCCCTACGAGCAGTACTTC CATMMDRGPYEQYF
. TRBD1 TRBJ1-5 TRBV10-1 TGCGCCAGCAGTGAGGACAGGGTAGGTCAGCCCCAGCATTTT CASSEDRVGQPQHF
. TRBD1 TRBJ2-7 TRBV7-9 TGTGCCGAACAGGGGACCGAGCGCGGGTACGAGCAGTACTTC CAEQGTERGYEQYF
. TRBD2 TRBJ2-3 TRBV3-1/TRBV3-2 TGTGCCAGCAGCCAAGGGCCTAGCGGGAGAACAGATACGCAGTATTTT CASSQGPSGRTDTQYF
. . TRBJ1-5 TRBV28 TGTGCCAGCAGTCGGGACAATAGCAATCAGCCCCAGCATTTT CASSRDNSNQPQHF
. . TRBJ1-4 TRBV6-6 TGTGCCAGCAGCTACCGGACAACCGAAAAACTGTTTTTT CASSYRTTEKLFF
. TRBD2 TRBJ2-1 TRBV7-6 TGTGCCAGCAGCTCGGGGAGACTAGCGGACAATGAGCAGTTCTTC CASSSGRLADNEQFF
. TRBD1 TRBJ1-5 TRBV3-1/TRBV3-2 TGTGCCAGCAGTCCCTACCCGGGACAGGGCGAGCAGCCCCAGCATTTT CASSPYPGQGEQPQHF
. TRBD2 TRBJ2-5 TRBV5-8 TGTGCCAGCAGCCCCGGGACTAGCGGGAGAGTCGAGACCCAGTACTTC CASSPGTSGRVETQYF
. . TRBJ1-1 TRBV29-1 TGCAGCGTTGAGACACCGGAAAACGCTGAAGCTTTCTTT CSVETPENAEAFF
. TRBD1 TRBJ1-2 TRBV2 TGTGCCAGCAGCGGTCCATCGACAGGGCCCAGCGATGGTTACACCTTC CASSGPSTGPSDGYTF
. TRBD2 TRBJ2-1 TRBV13 TGTGCCAGCAGCTTTGGGCATGGGAGGGCCAATGAGCAGTTCTTC CASSFGHGRANEQFF
. TRBD2 TRBJ2-1 TRBV7-2 TGTGCCAGCAGCCTGCGGGAGACTAGTGAAGGTGAGCAGTTCTTC CASSLRETSEGEQFF
. TRBD1 TRBJ1-1 TRBV3-1/TRBV3-2 TGTGCCAGCAGCCAATGGGACAGGGACGACACTGAAGCTTTCTTT CASSQWDRDDTEAFF
. . TRBJ2-2 TRBV2 TGTGCCAGCAGTGAGAGGGTTACGGGACAGAACACCGGGGAGCTGTTTTTT CASSERVTGQNTGELFF
few TRBD1 TRBJ2-7 TRBV5-4 TGTGCCAGCAGCCGCCCGGGACAGGGGTACTACGAGCAGTACTTC CASSRPGQGYYEQYF
. TRBD1 TRBJ1-2 TRBV30 TGTGCCTTACTCCCGGGACAGGGAGTTATTCGCTATGGCTACACCTTC CALLPGQGVIRYGYTF
. . TRBJ2-2 TRBV19 TGTGCCAGTAGGGAGGGACCGGCGGTGGGACGGGAGCTGTTTTTT CASREGPAVGRELFF
. . TRBJ2-3 TRBV28 TGTGCCAGCAGTTTTGGGGCAGGGCGCACAGATACGCAGTATTTT CASSFGAGRTDTQYF
. . TRBJ1-2 TRBV30 TGTGCCTGGATCAGGGGTGATGGCTACACCTTC CAWIRGDGYTF
. . TRBJ2-5 TRBV10-2 TGCGCCAGCAGTGAGCGGACAGTCCAAGAGACCCAGTACTTC CASSERTVQETQYF
few . TRBJ1-2 TRBV27 TGTGCCAGCAGCGGGGGTCTGGGTAACTATGGCTACACCTTC CASSGGLGNYGYTF
. . TRBJ2-1 TRBV2 TGTGCCAGCAGTGATGTAAATGAGCAGTTCTTC CASSDVNEQFF
. TRBD2 TRBJ2-5 TRBV5-4 TGTGCCAGCAGCTCTAGACTAGCGGGAGGAGGGGAGACCCAGTACTTC CASSSRLAGGGETQYF
. . TRBJ1-1 TRBV9 TGTGCCAGCAGCCCCCTCTCCGTGAACACTGAAGCTTTCTTT CASSPLSVNTEAFF
once . TRBJ1-1 TRBV7-9 TGTGCCAGCAGTAAAACGCGGAACACTGAAGCTTTCTTT CASSKTRNTEAFF
. TRBD1 TRBJ1-4 TRBV30 TGTGCCTGGGAACAGGGGGCAACTAATGAAAAACTGTTTTTT CAWEQGATNEKLFF
once TRBD1 TRBJ2-5 TRBV19 TGTGCCAGTACCTCAGCTACAGGGGAAGAGACCCAGTACTTC CASTSATGEETQYF
. . TRBJ2-2 TRBV24-1 TGTGCCACCAGTGAGGAACTAGCAGTATCCGGGGAGCTGTTTTTT CATSEELAVSGELFF
. TRBD1 TRBJ1-4 TRBV7-9 TGTGCCAGCAGCTTTGGGGACAGGGCAGGTGAAAAACTGTTTTTT CASSFGDRAGEKLFF
. TRBD1 TRBJ1-2 TRBV6-5 TGTGCCAGCAGTTACTCGAAGGGGACAGGGTTCTATGGCTACACCTTC CASSYSKGTGFYGYTF
. TRBD1 TRBJ2-5 TRBV9 TGTGCCAGCAGCGAATACGACAGGGGAATGGGAGAGACCCAGTACTTC CASSEYDRGMGETQYF
. . TRBJ2-7 TRBV2 TGTGCCAGCAGTGAATTCTCCAGCGGGACAGGACCCTACGAGCAGTACTTC CASSEFSSGTGPYEQYF
. . TRBJ1-5 TRBV28 TGTGCCAGCAGTCCCCCCTTGGGCGGGGGCAATCAGCCCCAGCATTTT CASSPPLGGGNQPQHF
. TRBD1 TRBJ1-5 TRBV19 TGTGCCACTAAACCCCTGGACAGGGGCGGCAATCAGCCCCAGCATTTT CATKPLDRGGNQPQHF